The sequence of this TCR beta chain was determined in a study of radiotherapy plus CTLA-4 blockade in lung cancer. This CDR3 spans 11 amino acids. Germline V CDR1 and CDR2: MDHEN, SYDVKM. V lost 6 bases and J lost 4, with 4 bases in between. Clones were read by immunoSEQ multiplex PCR, and TCRdb kept only the in-frame ones, dropping some. The repertoire includes approximately 73,000 clones, roughly 87% of them detected once, and around two fifths sits in the top ten. The sequencing here drew on peripheral blood, taken from a patient treated with radiotherapy plus ipilimumab. The chain links TRBV28 to TRBJ1-5; D gene ambiguous. The sequence came from a human donor with non-small cell lung cancer that progressed on radiotherapy plus ipilimumab. CDR3 sequence (DNA): TGTGCCAGCAGGCAGAATCAGCCCCAGCATTTT. This translates into CASRQNQPQHF. Complete variable domain (other parts from reference TRBV28 and TRBJ1-5): DVKVTQSSRYLVKRTGEKVFLECVQDMDHENMFWYRQDPGLGLRLIYFSYDVKMKEKGDIPEGYSVSREKKERFSLILESASTNQTSMYLCASRQNQPQHFGDGTRLSIL.